Below, 22 T cell receptor beta chains from the same sample are listed, as sequenced in a study of cytomegalovirus exposure and HLA in healthy donors. PCR amplification relied on 60 Vbeta primers (plus 13 Jbeta primers). Clones were read by immunoSEQ multiplex PCR, and TCRdb kept only the in-frame ones, dropping some. Among roughly 200,000 clones listed, just under 70% were seen once. Sequencing was performed on PBMCs. All receptors derive from a man aged 40-55 years in good health and CMV-seropositive.

The chain links TRBV19 to TRBJ2-4, with 9 bases that match TRBD1. J was trimmed by 4 bases and V by 3 bases; bases with no gene match: 10. The germline V gene has CDR1 LNHDA and CDR2 SQIVND (reference sequence). The CDR3 sequence is 17 residues long. The CDR3 protein is CASSIIHSDRGKNIQYF. CDR3 DNA: TGTGCCAGTAGTATCATTCACTCGGACAGGGGAAAAAACATTCAGTACTTC.

This clone was counted only a few times. The J gene is TRBJ1-2, the V gene TRBV6-5, with 7 bases identical to TRBD1. Losses at the gene ends were 6 bases for V and 5 bases for J; bases not matched to a gene: 9. The CDR3 has 14 residues. The germline V gene encodes CDR1 MNHEY and CDR2 SVGAGI. The CDR3 nucleotides are TGTGCCAGCAGACCCACAGGGGTTCGATATGGCTACACCTTC. Translation gives CASRPTGVRYGYTF.

The V gene is TRBV4-1, the J gene TRBJ2-7; D not resolved. The germline V and J ends were trimmed by 3 bases and 6 bases, with 9 bases remaining between them. The V gene's germline CDR1 is MGHRA and CDR2 YSYEKL. The CDR3 contains 12 residues. The CDR3 bases are TGCGCCAGCAGCCAGATTGCAGGCGAGCAGTACTTC. Translated, it gives CASSQIAGEQYF.

The rearrangement links TRBV5-6 to TRBJ2-6; no definite D call. V lost 4 bases and J 0 bases, leaving 17 bases between the germline ends. Germline loops: CDR1 SGHDT, CDR2 YYEEEE. This CDR3 comprises 18 residues. The CDR3 here is CASSSYKYSSSGANVLTF. Written as DNA, the CDR3 is TGTGCCAGCAGCAGTTACAAGTATTCAAGCTCTGGGGCCAACGTCCTGACTTTC.

This clone turned up a few times. This chain links TRBV28 with TRBJ2-7, with TRBD1 as a possible D gene (5 bases). Deletions cut 5 bases from V and 4 bases from J, with 12 bases between. The CDR3 totals 13 residues. The germline V gene encodes CDR1 MDHEN and CDR2 SYDVKM. DNA of the CDR3: TGTGCCAGCAGTATATCTAGGGGTTACGAGCAGTACTTC. It translates to CASSISRGYEQYF. The full variable domain, in which reference TRBV28 and TRBJ2-7 provide the parts outside the CDR3, is DVKVTQSSRYLVKRTGEKVFLECVQDMDHENMFWYRQDPGLGLRLIYFSYDVKMKEKGDIPEGYSVSREKKERFSLILESASTNQTSMYLCASSISRGYEQYFGPGTRLTVT.

This chain joins TRBV19 and TRBJ1-5, with 7 bases lining up with TRBD1. Germline lookup yields CDR1 LNHDA and CDR2 SQIVND (reference sequence). Trimming took 6 bases from V and 4 from J; bases not matched to a gene: 15. The length of the CDR3 is 17 residues. The CDR3 here is CASRANRDSWLNQPQHF. The CDR3 nucleotides read TGTGCCAGTAGGGCGAACCGGGACAGTTGGTTAAATCAGCCCCAGCATTTT.

The rearrangement joins TRBV27 to TRBJ2-1; 8 bases fit TRBD1. V lost 8 bases, J lost 7 bases, and 4 bases stayed unmatched. Germline CDR1 MNHEY, CDR2 SMNVEV (reference sequence). The CDR3 extends over 12 amino acids. The CDR3 spells CASLDRVNEQFF. The DNA for the CDR3 is TGTGCCAGCCTGGACAGGGTAAATGAGCAGTTCTTC.

This clone was found once. The chain uses TRBV7-2 and TRBJ2-5, with 9 nucleotides matching TRBD1. The end of the DNA fits TRBJ2-7 better, so the J call may be wrong. The CDR3 is 14 residues long. Germline-derived CDR1 and CDR2 are SGHTA and FQGNSA. The CDR3 protein is CASSPRDRVYEQYF. The CDR3 bases are TGTGCCAGCAGCCCCCGGGACAGGGTGTACGAGCAGTACTTC.

This clone came up a few times. This chain joins TRBV6-5 and TRBJ2-2, with 9 bases fitting TRBD1. V dropped 5 bases and J dropped 7; count of bases not matched to a gene: 8. The CDR3 runs to 15 residues. Germline CDR1 and CDR2: MNHEY and SVGAGI. CDR3: CASSVTGGAGGELFF. CDR3 in DNA: TGTGCCAGCAGTGTCACAGGGGGCGCGGGCGGGGAGCTGTTTTTT.

Of note for this clone: This sample includes further DNA sequences coding for the same CDR3. The J gene is TRBJ2-1, the V gene TRBV12-5; maybe TRBD1 (6 bases). Germline V CDR1 and CDR2: LGHNT, FRNRAP. CDR3 size: 13 residues. Trimming shortened V by 6 bases and J by 6 bases, and 12 bases separated the two germline ends. For the CDR3, the DNA is TGTGCTAGTGGCCAGGGGCAGCGCAATGAGCAGTTCTTC. The encoded protein is CASGQGQRNEQFF.

This clone showed up just a few times. The V and J genes are TRBV27 and TRBJ2-7; 8 nucleotides match TRBD1. Germline V gene sequence: CDR1 MNHEY, CDR2 SMNVEV (reference sequence). The CDR3 extends over 12 amino acids. V was clipped by 8 bases and J by 3 bases; unmatched bases: 3. The CDR3 here is CASGTGGYEQYF. The CDR3 DNA is TGTGCCAGCGGGACAGGAGGCTACGAGCAGTACTTC.

The rearrangement links TRBV11-2 to TRBJ1-1; D is possibly TRBD1 (6 bases). V was cut by 3 bases and J by 6 bases, with 17 bases left in between. The germline CDR1 and CDR2 sequences are SGHAT and FQNNGV. The CDR3 covers 15 residues. Here the CDR3 DNA reads TGTGCCAGCAGCTTCTTAGGGGGTATCGTTCCTGAAGCTTTCTTT. The encoded protein is CASSFLGGIVPEAFF.

This clone was detected only once. The V and J genes are TRBV7-9 and TRBJ2-1; D is unclear. The V gene's germline CDR1 is SEHNR and CDR2 FQNEAQ (reference sequence). The CDR3 totals 15 residues. The ends were cut back, 5 bases at V and 5 bases at J, with 16 bases in the middle. CDR3 amino acids: CASSPTPSFDNEQFF. As DNA, the CDR3 is TGTGCCAGCAGCCCAACTCCGAGCTTTGACAATGAGCAGTTCTTC.

This clone was detected only once. The chain employs TRBV7-3 and TRBJ2-1, with 11 bases aligning to TRBD1. There are 15 residues in the CDR3. The V and J ends lost 5 bases and 4 bases, in that order; junction bases with no gene match: 4. Germline loops: CDR1 SGHTA, CDR2 FQGTGA. This chain's CDR3 is CASSQGTGGYNEQFF. The CDR3 DNA is TGTGCCAGCAGCCAAGGGACAGGGGGGTACAATGAGCAGTTCTTC.

A word on this clone: Mismatch with germline at one junction end may stem from a read error. The V call is TRBV7-9, the J call TRBJ1-4, with D hard to call. Germline loops: CDR1 SEHNR, CDR2 FQNEAQ (reference sequence). This CDR3 region has 13 residues. The CDR3: CSSSPATNEKLFF. In nucleotides, the CDR3 is TGTTCCAGCAGCCCAGCAACTAATGAAAAACTGTTTTTT.

This clone was observed a handful of times. The rearrangement joins TRBV7-3 to TRBJ2-6; TRBD2 might be the D (5 bases). The ends were cut back, 2 bases at V and 2 bases at J, with 7 bases in the middle. The germline V gene has CDR1 SGHTA and CDR2 FQGTGA. The CDR3 covers 15 residues. The CDR3: CASSLRGTGANVLTF. The CDR3 nucleotides are TGTGCCAGCAGCTTACGGGGAACTGGGGCCAACGTCCTGACTTTC.

V and J are TRBV5-4 and TRBJ2-3; possibly TRBD1 for D (6 bases). V was shortened by 2 bases and J by 0 bases, with 16 bases between the two germline ends. In germline, CDR1 is SGHNT, CDR2 YYREEE (reference sequence). The CDR3 is 17 amino acids. CDR3 sequence: CASSFFGGLGSTDTQYF. Written as DNA, the CDR3 is TGTGCCAGCAGCTTTTTTGGGGGCCTGGGTAGCACAGATACGCAGTATTTT. Full variable domain (rest looked up from reference TRBV5-4 and TRBJ2-3): ETGVTQSPTHLIKTRGQQVTLRCSSQSGHNTVSWYQQALGQGPQFIFQYYREEENGRGNFPPRFSGLQFPNYSSELNVNALELDDSALYLCASSFFGGLGSTDTQYFGPGTRLTVL.

The DNA for the CDR3 is TGTGCCAGCAGTTTCCGGGACAGGGTTCAGATACCTCTCACCTTC. Protein sequence: CASSFRDRVQIPLTF. This rearrangement joins TRBV27 to TRBJ1-2, with 9 positions matching TRBD1. Germline CDR1 reads MNHEY; CDR2 reads SMNVEV (reference sequence). This CDR3 spans 15 amino acids. V lost 3 bases to trimming and J lost 13 bases; unmatched junction nucleotides: 15.

V gene TRBV25-1 combines with J gene TRBJ2-3; a weak D match, TRBD2 (6 bases). The CDR3 has 13 amino acids. Germline loops: CDR1 MGHDK, CDR2 SYGVNS. The ends were cut back, 8 bases at V and 2 bases at J, with 11 bases in the middle. Here the CDR3 reads CASWRDLTDTQYF. The DNA of the CDR3 is TGTGCCAGCTGGAGGGACCTCACAGATACGCAGTATTTT.

J is TRBJ1-2 and V is TRBV5-8; 7 nucleotides line up with TRBD1. V was clipped by 4 bases and J by 8 bases; unmatched bases: 11. CDR1 SGHTS and CDR2 YDEGEE come from the germline V gene. The length of the CDR3 is 14 residues. CDR3 nucleotide sequence: TGTGCCAGCAGCCCGCGGGAGGGGGCTGGCGGCTACACCTTC. It is translated as CASSPREGAGGYTF.

The chain combines TRBV27 with TRBJ2-1, with 10 nucleotides matching TRBD1. The CDR3 length is 16 residues. With V trimmed by 2 bases and J by 8 bases, 9 bases remained unmatched. CDR1 and CDR2 from the germline V gene are MNHEY and SMNVEV (reference sequence). The CDR3 loop reads CASSLAPGTGVHEQFF. In DNA, the CDR3 is TGTGCCAGCAGTTTAGCCCCCGGGACAGGGGTCCATGAGCAGTTCTTC.

The table lists this clone with a few counts. The chain combines TRBV6-1 with TRBJ2-5, with a weak D call TRBD1 (5 bases). Trimming removed 10 bases at V and 2 bases at J, with 17 bases between. This CDR3 spans 14 amino acids. Germline V CDR1 and CDR2: MNHNS, SASEGT. CDR3 residues: CATAPDRLQETQYF. The CDR3 DNA reads as TGTGCCACCGCCCCCGACAGATTACAAGAGACCCAGTACTTC.